The TCR beta chain under discussion was sequenced for a study of T cell repertoires in cytomegalovirus infection. This clonotype has more than one count but fewer than ten. Its matching antigen is unknown. Overall study results and limits: Dominating the ex vivo response were HLA-C-restricted CMV-specific TCR beta clonotypes. Frequencies of public TCR beta families were cumulated, and this identified carriers of CMV plus the relevant HLA.

TCRdb re-called the reads through MiXCR, storing one row per CDR3 protein. The table records 700,000 to 950,000 distinct CDR3 sequences, about 33% of them present only once. V shed 3 bases and J 5 bases; nucleotides not matched to a gene: 6. Germline lookup yields CDR1 DFQATT and CDR2 SNEGSKA (reference sequence). The CDR3 sequence is 14 residues long. This rearrangement joins TRBV20-1 to TRBJ2-2, with 7 bases matching TRBD1. Sequencing used cultured CD8+ T cells from PBMCs, obtained from culture after CMV antigen stimulation. The source is a human donor in good health (CMV status not recorded). Some clones in this sample may be carry-over from other donors' samples. CDR3 DNA: TGCAGTGCTAGGGATACAGGGGAGACCGGGGAGCTGTTTTTT. As protein: CSARDTGETGELFF.